Below are 20 T cell receptor beta chains sequenced from a single sample in a study of early stage breast cancer tumors. The method was immunoSEQ multiplex PCR; TCRdb's version includes in-frame clones alone and lacks a portion of them. The sample includes roughly 7,900 clones, approximately 60% of them seen just once. The sequenced material came from breast tumor tissue. These receptors were obtained from a person between 65 and 80 years old with breast cancer.

The J gene is TRBJ1-1, the V gene TRBV6-1; the D is unclear. CDR1 is MNHNS and CDR2 is SASEGT in the germline V gene. CDR3 length: 13 residues. V was cut by 6 bases and J by 1 base, with 9 bases left in between. This CDR3 reads CASSDRENTEAFF. The CDR3 DNA reads as TGTGCCAGCAGCGACCGGGAGAACACTGAAGCTTTCTTT.

The rearrangement uses TRBV7-6 and TRBJ1-3; the match to TRBD1 covers 9 bases. CDR3 size: 16 residues. Trimming cost V 5 bases and J 4 bases; bases outside gene matches: 9. Germline CDR1 is SGHVS and CDR2 is FNYEAQ. The CDR3 nucleotides read TGTGCCAGCAGCCAAACAGGGGGCGCCGCGGGAAACACCATATATTTT. Amino acid sequence: CASSQTGGAAGNTIYF.

V and J are TRBV28 and TRBJ2-5; TRBD2 is a possible D gene (7 bases). Germline-derived CDR1 and CDR2 are MDHEN and SYDVKM. Trimming left V 5 bases short and J 4 bases short, with 14 bases between. The length of the CDR3 is 14 residues. CDR3 bases: TGTGCCAGCAGTCCTCCGGGGGGCATAGAGACCCAGTACTTC. It translates to CASSPPGGIETQYF.

By share, this clone counts as medium-sized. This chain links TRBV19 with TRBJ1-6; TRBD1 matches at 8 bases. Trimming at V came to 9 bases and at J to 10 bases, leaving 8 bases not matched to a gene. The CDR3 contains 13 residues. Germline V gene sequence: CDR1 LNHDA, CDR2 SQIVND (reference sequence). Here the CDR3 DNA reads TGTGCCAGCCTAGGACAGGGACGGTCACCCCTCCACTTT. Translating it yields CASLGQGRSPLHF.

The J gene is TRBJ2-7, the V gene TRBV2; 12 positions agree with TRBD1. This CDR3 contains 14 residues. Looked up from germline, CDR1 is SNHLY and CDR2 is FYNNEI. V lost 6 bases, J lost 4 bases, and 4 bases stayed unmatched. CDR3 in amino acids: CASSGTGGVYEQYF. In DNA form, the CDR3 reads TGTGCCAGCAGCGGGACAGGGGGCGTTTACGAGCAGTACTTC.

This clone was observed a single time. The chain employs TRBV6-6 and TRBJ1-6; possible D gene TRBD1, 5 bases. This CDR3 contains 14 residues. The germline V and J ends were trimmed by 6 bases and 6 bases, with 12 bases remaining between them. Germline loops: CDR1 MNHNY, CDR2 SVGAGI (reference sequence). In DNA, the CDR3 is TGTGCCAGCAGAATCCAGGGTGGTAATTCACCCCTCCACTTT. This translates into CASRIQGGNSPLHF.

The V and J genes are TRBV9 and TRBJ1-3, with TRBD1 matching over 8 bases. There are 17 residues in the CDR3. Looked up from germline, CDR1 is SGDLS and CDR2 is YYNGEE. V was pared by 3 bases and J by 2 bases, with 10 bases of the junction left unmatched. CDR3 bases: TGTGCCAGCAGCGCTCGTGGACAGGGCATTACTGGAAACACCATATATTTT. This translates into CASSARGQGITGNTIYF.

There are a few counts of this clone. This chain joins TRBV7-8 and TRBJ2-5; TRBD2 aligns across 14 bases. Losses at the gene ends were 5 bases for V and 3 bases for J; bases not matched to a gene: 5. CDR1 and CDR2 (germline): SGHVS, FQNEAQ. The CDR3 sequence is 16 residues long. The CDR3: CASSLWGLAGEETQYF. CDR3 coding DNA: TGTGCCAGCAGCCTATGGGGACTAGCGGGGGAAGAGACCCAGTACTTC.

V and J are TRBV2 and TRBJ2-6, with a weak D call TRBD1 (6 bases). V lost 7 bases and J 0 bases, leaving 16 bases between the germline ends. In germline, CDR1 is SNHLY, CDR2 FYNNEI. CDR3 length: 17 residues. The CDR3 sequence: CASIGRDTFSGANVLTF. CDR3 nucleotide sequence: TGTGCCAGCATAGGACGGGACACCTTCTCTGGGGCCAACGTCCTGACTTTC.

This chain joins TRBV2 and TRBJ1-3; 7 bases fit TRBD1. V gave up 9 bases and J gave up 0 bases; unmatched junction bases: 5. Germline lookup yields CDR1 SNHLY and CDR2 FYNNEI. The CDR3 spans 14 residues. The CDR3 DNA follows: TGTGCCAGGACTACAGGGGACTCTGGAAACACCATATATTTT. Protein sequence: CARTTGDSGNTIYF. Looking up the rest from reference TRBV2 and TRBJ1-3 gives the full variable domain: EPEVTQTPSHQVTQMGQEVILRCVPISNHLYFYWYRQILGQKVEFLVSFYNNEISEKSEIFDDQFSVERPDGSNFTLKIRSTKLEDSAMYFCARTTGDSGNTIYFGEGSWLTVV.

The chain has TRBV19 and TRBJ2-2, with TRBD1 as a possible D gene (6 bases). Germline values: CDR1 LNHDA, CDR2 SQIVND (reference sequence). This CDR3 comprises 16 residues. The ends were cut back, 3 bases at V and 4 bases at J, with 15 bases in the middle. CDR3 region: CASSISGGAGTGELFF. The CDR3 nucleotides are TGTGCCAGTAGTATTAGTGGGGGCGCGGGCACCGGGGAGCTGTTTTTT.

The V and J genes are TRBV5-1 and TRBJ1-5, with a weak D call TRBD1 (5 bases). The CDR3 spans 13 residues. Germline CDR1 reads SGHRS; CDR2 reads YFSETQ. V dropped 4 bases and J dropped 4 bases, with 9 bases sitting between them. Here the CDR3 DNA reads TGCGCCAGCAGCCGAGACAGAAATCAGCCCCAGCATTTT. This sequence encodes CASSRDRNQPQHF.

This clone was counted a single time. The chain has TRBV27 and TRBJ2-1; 8 bases align to TRBD2. V shed 0 bases and J 7 bases; nucleotides not matched to a gene: 5. This CDR3 spans 15 amino acids. Germline V gene data show CDR1 as MNHEY and CDR2 as SMNVEV (reference sequence). The CDR3 here is CASSLSPTSVNEQFF. The CDR3 nucleotides are TGTGCCAGCAGTTTATCCCCGACTAGCGTGAATGAGCAGTTCTTC.

The V and J genes are TRBV5-1 and TRBJ2-5; 8 bases are shared with TRBD2. Germline CDR1 SGHRS, CDR2 YFSETQ. The CDR3 is 13 amino acids. With 6 bases clipped from V and 4 bases from J, the junction kept 5 bases outside the gene matches. The CDR3 is CASTFGGGETQYF. CDR3 nucleotides: TGCGCCAGCACCTTCGGGGGGGGAGAGACCCAGTACTTC.

V and J are TRBV30 and TRBJ1-1; D is unresolved. The CDR3 consists of 16 residues. The germline CDR1 and CDR2 sequences are GTSNPN and SVGIG (reference sequence). V was pared by 0 bases and J by 6 bases, with 20 bases between. The CDR3 DNA follows: TGTGCCTGGAGTGTTCCCCCCCCGGTGAGCCGTCCTGAAGCTTTCTTT. This gives the protein CAWSVPPPVSRPEAFF.

This chain joins TRBV4-1 and TRBJ2-3, with 8 bases matching TRBD2. The V and J ends lost 1 base and 0 bases, in that order; junction bases with no gene match: 6. Germline CDR1 is MGHRA and CDR2 is YSYEKL. The CDR3 is 17 residues long. The CDR3 DNA is TGCGCCAGCAGCCAAGTCCGGACGGGGGGGAGCACAGATACGCAGTATTTT. Translating gives CASSQVRTGGSTDTQYF.

This clone was counted between two and nine times. This sequence joins TRBV11-2 and TRBJ2-7; no clear D gene. From germline, CDR1 is SGHAT and CDR2 FQNNGV. This CDR3 has 15 amino acids. Trimming cost V 1 base and J 0 bases, with 10 bases left between them. CDR3 DNA: TGTGCCAGCAGCTTAGGTCCAGGAAGCTCCTACGAGCAGTACTTC. Translating gives CASSLGPGSSYEQYF. Supplemented by reference TRBV11-2 and TRBJ2-7, the full variable domain reads EAGVAQSPRYKIIEKRQSVAFWCNPISGHATLYWYQQILGQGPKLLIQFQNNGVVDDSQLPKDRFSAERLKGVDSTLKIQPAKLEDSAVYLCASSLGPGSSYEQYFGPGTRLTVT.

This clone turned up a few times. The chain uses TRBV19 and TRBJ2-7; D may be TRBD1 (6 bases). V was clipped by 8 bases and J by 3 bases, with 11 bases between them. This CDR3 region has 12 residues. Per germline, CDR1 LNHDA and CDR2 SQIVND (reference sequence). CDR3 protein: CASGRGDYEQYF. The CDR3 bases are TGTGCCAGTGGCAGGGGCGACTACGAGCAGTACTTC.

The genes are TRBV7-3 and TRBJ1-2; a weak D match, TRBD1 (5 bases). The germline V gene encodes CDR1 SGHTA and CDR2 FQGTGA. The CDR3 is made up of 14 amino acids. Trimming removed 1 base from V and 4 bases from J, with 10 bases in between. CDR3 nucleotide sequence: TGTGCCAGCAGCTTAAACGCAGGGCTCTATGGCTACACCTTC. As protein: CASSLNAGLYGYTF.

The sample holds a few counts of this clone. This chain joins TRBV5-1 and TRBJ2-2; 10 nucleotides agree with TRBD1. Trimming removed 4 bases from V and 6 bases from J; junction bases left unmatched: 3. The length of the CDR3 is 14 residues. Germline V CDR1 and CDR2: SGHRS, YFSETQ. CDR3 DNA sequence: TGCGCCAGCAGCCCCGGGACAGGGGCCGGGGAGCTGTTTTTT. It codes for CASSPGTGAGELFF.